Below, 7 T cell receptor beta chains from the same sample are listed, as sequenced in a study of cytomegalovirus exposure and HLA in healthy donors. 60 Vbeta and 13 Jbeta primers were used in PCR. TCRdb's copy holds only in-frame clones and misses some; the assay was immunoSEQ multiplex PCR. The repertoire includes fewer than 150,000 clones, 76% of them detected once, and approximately 3.4% sits in the top ten. The sequenced sample was PBMCs. These receptors originate from a man in his forties in good health and CMV-seronegative.

The chain recombines TRBV18 with TRBJ1-2; 10 nucleotides line up with TRBD1. V dropped 2 bases and J dropped 7; count of bases not matched to a gene: 1. The CDR3 covers 13 residues. In germline, CDR1 is KGHSH, CDR2 LQKENI. Written as DNA, the CDR3 is TGTGCCAGCTCACCAGACAGGGGGCTTGGCTACACCTTC. It is translated as CASSPDRGLGYTF.

J is TRBJ2-3 and V is TRBV6-4; 13 positions match TRBD2. Germline V gene lookup returns CDR1 MRHNA and CDR2 SNTAGT. The CDR3 sequence is 19 residues long. V gave up 5 bases and J gave up 3 bases; unmatched junction bases: 14. The CDR3 spells CASSPEPSVGLAGTDTQYF. The CDR3 nucleotides read TGTGCCAGCAGTCCGGAGCCTTCCGTGGGACTAGCGGGGACAGATACGCAGTATTTT.

V and J are TRBV14 and TRBJ2-7; D call uncertain. V lost 4 bases and J 2 bases, leaving 9 bases between the germline ends. This CDR3 spans 13 amino acids. Per germline, CDR1 SGHDN and CDR2 FVKESK. Here the CDR3 reads CASSPSLTYEQYF. The CDR3 nucleotides read TGTGCCAGCAGCCCCTCACTCACCTACGAGCAGTACTTC.

This clone has a handful of counts. The chain recombines TRBV5-6 with TRBJ1-2; D gene unclear. The CDR3 length is 13 residues. Looked up from germline, CDR1 is SGHDT and CDR2 is YYEEEE. V lost 0 bases and J 3 bases, leaving 6 bases between the germline ends. CDR3 protein: CASSLGLDYGYTF. The CDR3 nucleotides are TGTGCCAGCAGCTTGGGGCTCGACTATGGCTACACCTTC.

This CDR3 reads CASSPLAGGLNEQFF. CDR3 bases: TGTGCCAGCAGCCCTCTAGCGGGGGGGCTCAATGAGCAGTTCTTC. The V gene is TRBV7-9, the J gene TRBJ2-1, with 12 bases matching TRBD2. The V segment lost 5 bases and the J segment 6 bases; nucleotides outside the gene matches: 5. CDR3 length: 15 residues. Germline CDR1 is SEHNR and CDR2 is FQNEAQ (reference sequence).

The chain carries TRBV7-2 and TRBJ2-7; D is undetermined. The length of the CDR3 is 16 residues. Germline V gives CDR1 SGHTA, CDR2 FQGNSA. V gave up 5 bases and J gave up 3 bases, with 20 bases separating them. In nucleotides, the CDR3 is TGTGCCAGCAGCCCGCAAATCGGAAGTTGGAGCTACGAGCAGTACTTC. Its translation: CASSPQIGSWSYEQYF. Combining the CDR3 with reference TRBV7-2 and TRBJ2-7 gives the whole variable domain GAGVSQSPSNKVTEKGKDVELRCDPISGHTALYWYRQSLGQGLEFLIYFQGNSAPDKSGLPSDRFSAERTGGSVSTLTIQRTQQEDSAVYLCASSPQIGSWSYEQYFGPGTRLTVT.

The rearrangement uses TRBV5-6 and TRBJ2-7; 10 bases agree with TRBD2. The CDR3 has 16 residues. Per germline, CDR1 SGHDT and CDR2 YYEEEE. With V trimmed by 0 bases and J by 5 bases, 8 bases remained unmatched. The CDR3 region is CASSLARSGGADEQYF. In DNA form, the CDR3 reads TGTGCCAGCAGCTTGGCCCGGAGCGGGGGGGCTGACGAGCAGTACTTC.